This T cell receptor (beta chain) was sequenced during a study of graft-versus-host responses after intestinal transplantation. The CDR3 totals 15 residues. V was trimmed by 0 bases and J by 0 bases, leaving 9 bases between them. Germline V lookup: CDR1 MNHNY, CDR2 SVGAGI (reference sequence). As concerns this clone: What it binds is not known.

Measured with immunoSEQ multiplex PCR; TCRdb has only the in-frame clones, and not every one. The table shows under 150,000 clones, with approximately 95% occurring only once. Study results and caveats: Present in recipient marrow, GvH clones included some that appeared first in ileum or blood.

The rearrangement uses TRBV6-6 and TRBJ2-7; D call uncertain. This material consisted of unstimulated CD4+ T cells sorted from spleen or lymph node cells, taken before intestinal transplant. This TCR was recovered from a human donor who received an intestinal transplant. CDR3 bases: TGTGCCAGCAGTTACTCAGGCTCGAGCTCCTACGAGCAGTACTTC. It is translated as CASSYSGSSSYEQYF.